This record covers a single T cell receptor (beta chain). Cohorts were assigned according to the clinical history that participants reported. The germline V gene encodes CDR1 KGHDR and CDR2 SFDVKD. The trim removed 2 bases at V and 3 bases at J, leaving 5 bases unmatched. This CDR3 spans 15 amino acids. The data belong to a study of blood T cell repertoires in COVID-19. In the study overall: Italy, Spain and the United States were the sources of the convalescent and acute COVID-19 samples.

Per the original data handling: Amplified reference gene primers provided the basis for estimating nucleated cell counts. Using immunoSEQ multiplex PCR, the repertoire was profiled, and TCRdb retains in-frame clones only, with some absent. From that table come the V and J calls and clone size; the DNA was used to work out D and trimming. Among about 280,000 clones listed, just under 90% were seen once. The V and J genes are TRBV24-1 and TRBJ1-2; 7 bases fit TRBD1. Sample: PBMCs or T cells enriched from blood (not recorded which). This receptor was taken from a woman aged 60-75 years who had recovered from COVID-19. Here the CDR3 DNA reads TGTGCCACCAGTGATTCAGGACAGGCATACTATGGCTACACCTTC. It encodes CATSDSGQAYYGYTF.